Reported below is one T cell receptor beta chain. Its antigen is not known. The CDR3 covers 18 residues. Trimming removed 6 bases at V and 0 bases at J, with 18 bases between. CDR1 and CDR2 from the germline V gene are LNHDA and SQIVND (reference sequence). Profiled with immunoSEQ multiplex PCR; TCRdb holds only in-frame clones, not every one. The sample has about 100,000 clones, roughly 94% seen once. These data belong to a study of siplizumab effects on memory and regulatory T cells. Study-wide findings and caveats: A small minority of alloreactive clones were mapped to unstimulated subsets. Naive T cells looked more diverse than memory cells and looked like major alloresponse contributors. Controls had more than 25% Treg-derived mappable alloreactive CD4+ clones on average, versus around 62% with siplizumab. Naive-or-memory phenotypes were unassignable for roughly 80-97% of proliferating CD4+ or CD8+ clones.

J is TRBJ2-6 and V is TRBV19, with D perhaps matching TRBD1 (5 bases). This TCR was sampled from a human donor in good health. Sequencing was carried out using non-Treg CD4+ T cells sorted from blood. CDR3 in DNA: TGTGCCAGTAGCTCCCAACAGGTAGTCTACTCTGGGGCCAACGTCCTGACTTTC. It translates to CASSSQQVVYSGANVLTF.